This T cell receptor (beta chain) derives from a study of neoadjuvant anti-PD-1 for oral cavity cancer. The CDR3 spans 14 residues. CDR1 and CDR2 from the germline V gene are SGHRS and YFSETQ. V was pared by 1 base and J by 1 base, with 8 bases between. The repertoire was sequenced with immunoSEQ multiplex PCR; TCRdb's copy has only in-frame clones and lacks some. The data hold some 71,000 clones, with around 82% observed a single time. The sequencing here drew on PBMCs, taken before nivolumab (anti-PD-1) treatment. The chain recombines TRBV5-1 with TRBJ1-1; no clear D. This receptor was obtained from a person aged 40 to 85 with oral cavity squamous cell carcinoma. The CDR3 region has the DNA TGCGCCAGCAGCTTGTACGGCAGGAACACTGAAGCTTTCTTT. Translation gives CASSLYGRNTEAFF.